The rows below give T cell receptor beta chains drawn from one sample of a study of blood T cell repertoires in COVID-19. This table comes from immunoSEQ multiplex PCR, and its TCRdb copy is limited to in-frame clones, with some not included. The sample holds approximately 300,000 clones; about 85% are singletons and the top ten take over 1.5%. The sequencing input was PBMCs or T cells enriched from blood (not recorded which). The origin of the receptors is a woman aged 25 to 39 who had been exposed to COVID-19. Each CDR3 is given with its conserved first and last residue. D genes are given only for firm matches. Clone sizes are given selectively: once, few, many, or a class where the clone is expanded.

V gene,clone size,D gene,J gene,CDR3 DNA,CDR3 protein
TRBV4-3,-,-,TRBJ2-1,TGCGCCAGCAGCCAAGACCGCGTCTCCTACAATGAGCAGTTCTTC,CASSQDRVSYNEQFF
TRBV3-1/TRBV3-2,-,-,TRBJ2-7,TGTGCCAGCAGCCAACAGGGCCAGGGCGAGCAGTACTTC,CASSQQGQGEQYF
TRBV5-6,many,-,TRBJ2-4,TGTGCCAGCAGCATACTACAGGGCCCCCTAGCCAAAAACATTCAGTACTTC,CASSILQGPLAKNIQYF
TRBV2,-,-,TRBJ1-3,TGTGCCACCCTGGTAGAGGTCTTCTCTGGAAACACCATATATTTT,CATLVEVFSGNTIYF
TRBV30,-,-,TRBJ1-6,TGTGCCTGGAGCTTAATAGAGATTTCACCCCTCCACTTT,CAWSLIEISPLHF
TRBV27,-,-,TRBJ1-6,TGTGCCAGCAGTTTTGGCAATCGCTCACCCCTCCACTTT,CASSFGNRSPLHF
TRBV5-4,once,-,TRBJ1-1,TGTGCCAGCAGCCCACAGGGCGGCACTGAAGCTTTCTTT,CASSPQGGTEAFF
TRBV4-2,-,-,TRBJ1-1,TGTGCCAGCAGCCGAAGGGTAGGGGGCACTGAAGCTTTCTTT,CASSRRVGGTEAFF
TRBV19,-,-,TRBJ1-1,TGTGCCAGTAGGTACCTGAGAGGGCCGAACACTGAAGCTTTCTTT,CASRYLRGPNTEAFF
TRBV29-1,-,-,TRBJ2-7,TGCAGCGTTGGGGCAGCTTACTCCTACGAGCAGTACTTC,CSVGAAYSYEQYF
TRBV28,-,TRBD1,TRBJ2-5,TGTGCCAGCAGTTTAGGCCAGGGGGCTGCGACCCAGTACTTC,CASSLGQGAATQYF
TRBV7-6,-,TRBD2,TRBJ2-1,TGTGCCAGCAGCTTTAAGGCGGGGGGGTTTGGTGAGCAGTTCTTC,CASSFKAGGFGEQFF
TRBV2,-,-,TRBJ2-2,TGTGCCAGCAGTGAAGTTCGGGCGGGCACCGGGGAGCTGTTTTTT,CASSEVRAGTGELFF
TRBV28,-,TRBD2,TRBJ2-1,TGTGCCAGCAGACCCCCATGGACTAGCGGGGGCCCAGAGGAGTTCTTC,CASRPPWTSGGPEEFF
TRBV28,-,-,TRBJ2-2,TGTGCCAGCCTTGAAGAGGCGAACACCGGGGAGCTGTTTTTT,CASLEEANTGELFF
TRBV30,-,TRBD1,TRBJ1-2,TGTGCCTGGATGACAGGGGGCTATGGCTACACCTTC,CAWMTGGYGYTF
TRBV25-1,-,-,TRBJ1-4,TGTGCCAGCAGGAAAGACAGGAAGAATGAAAAACTGTTTTTT,CASRKDRKNEKLFF
TRBV11-3,-,TRBD2,TRBJ2-2,TGTGCCAGCAGTCCGGGGGGTACCGGGGAGCTGTTTTTT,CASSPGGTGELFF
TRBV18,-,TRBD1,TRBJ1-5,TGTGCCAGCTCCCCGAATCCCGGGACAGGTGTACAGCCCCAGCATTTT,CASSPNPGTGVQPQHF
TRBV11-1,-,-,TRBJ2-2,TGTGCCAGCAGCTTATCATCCGGGAGCACCGGGGAGCTGTTTTTT,CASSLSSGSTGELFF
TRBV28,-,-,TRBJ2-5,TGTGCCAGCAGTTTTGGGCTAGCTGAGGAGACCCAGTACTTC,CASSFGLAEETQYF
TRBV28,-,-,TRBJ2-3,TGTGCCAGCAGCGAAACTAGCACAGATACGCAGTATTTT,CASSETSTDTQYF
TRBV11-2,-,-,TRBJ1-3,TGTGCCAGCAGCTTAGCGGGGAACTCTGGAAACACCATATATTTT,CASSLAGNSGNTIYF
TRBV14,-,-,TRBJ2-2,TGTGCCAGCAGCCAAGATATTTACGGGGGAGAAGGGGACACCGGGGAGCTGTTTTTT,CASSQDIYGGEGDTGELFF
TRBV30,once,-,TRBJ1-1,TGTGCCTGGAGCCTGGACACGGACACTGAAGCTTTCTTT,CAWSLDTDTEAFF